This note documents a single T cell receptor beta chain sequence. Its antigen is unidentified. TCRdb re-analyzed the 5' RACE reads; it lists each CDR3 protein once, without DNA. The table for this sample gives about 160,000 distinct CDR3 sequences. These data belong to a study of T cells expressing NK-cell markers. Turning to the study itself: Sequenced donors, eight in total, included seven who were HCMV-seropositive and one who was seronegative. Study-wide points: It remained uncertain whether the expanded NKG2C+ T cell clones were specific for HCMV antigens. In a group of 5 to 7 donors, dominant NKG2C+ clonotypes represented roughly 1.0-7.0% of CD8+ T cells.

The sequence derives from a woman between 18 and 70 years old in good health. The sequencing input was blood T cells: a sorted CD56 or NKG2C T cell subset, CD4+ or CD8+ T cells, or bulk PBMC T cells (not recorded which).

The CDR3 sequence: CSATRQGREKLFF. V and J are TRBV20-1 and TRBJ1-4; TCRdb designates TRBD1, a call that cannot be tested without DNA. Germline V gene lookup returns CDR1 DFQATT and CDR2 SNEGSKA (reference sequence). This CDR3 is built from 13 residues.